This T cell receptor (beta chain) was sequenced during a study of CD8+ T cells in alopecia areata. Study background: C3H/HeJ graft donors with spontaneous alopecia, aged about 6-12 months, supplied skin that was transplanted onto female C3H/HeJ mice aged about 7-10 weeks. Notes on the study in general: Relative to normal scalp, lesional scalp, especially alopecia totalis/universalis, showed higher clonality. Among the cells sequenced in scalp samples are also the resident alphabeta T cells of normal skin. Unlike in mice, where it was clearer, TCR sharing across patients was less clear, possibly HLA-related.

V shed 4 bases and J shed 1 base, with 8 bases lying between them. The CDR3 runs 13 residues. Germline V CDR1 and CDR2: FNHDT, SITEND (reference sequence). TCR sequencing used cDNA made by reverse transcription of extracted RNA. Libraries were prepared by immunoSEQ multiplex PCR; TCRdb keeps only in-frame clonotypes and omits some of them. The sample yields approximately 300,000 clones, without any singletons. Sorting of pooled cutaneous lymph node cells used CD4, CD8alpha, NKG2D, NKG2ACE and other markers. This clone was observed a handful of times. Its antigen is unidentified. Gene names denote mouse genes. With the read ending 4 residues before the CDR3 end, the germline J gene is used to fill in that end.

This clonotype was sampled from a C3H/HeJ mouse with alopecia areata. The mouse line has the MHC haplotype H2-k. The sequenced sample was CD4+ T cells sorted from a lymph node. The chain joins TRBV19 to TRBJ1-2; D is uncertain. The CDR3 bases that were read are TGTGCCAGCAGTCGACAATTAAACTCC. Translation: CASSRQLNS. In full, the CDR3 reads CASSRQLNSDYTF.